A selection of T cell receptor beta chains follows, all from one sample in a study of glioma-infiltrating T cells after dendritic cell vaccination. Clones were read by immunoSEQ multiplex PCR, and TCRdb kept only the in-frame ones, dropping some. Among 90,000 to 95,000 clones, over 75% were seen once, and the ten largest hold less than 2.5%. The starting material was blood, obtained after dendritic cell vaccination. Receptors were obtained from a human donor with glioblastoma. Both conserved end residues are part of each CDR3. A D gene is named only where the DNA matches it firmly. Expanded clones get a size class; other rows say once, few or many, or leave the size out.

size	V	J	D	CDR3	DNA
-	TRBV19	TRBJ1-2	TRBD1	CASSTQGGVTNGYTF	TGTGCCAGTAGTACCCAAGGGGGCGTAACAAATGGCTACACCTTC
-	TRBV10-3	TRBJ2-3	TRBD2	CAISTLAGSTDTQYF	TGTGCCATCAGTACACTAGCGGGGTCCACAGATACGCAGTATTTT
-	TRBV5-1	TRBJ1-4	TRBD1	CASSLGQGNEKLFF	TGCGCCAGCAGCTTGGGACAGGGGAATGAAAAACTGTTTTTT
-	TRBV18	TRBJ1-1	-	CASSESTGAMNTEAFF	TGTGCCAGCTCAGAAAGTACGGGAGCCATGAACACTGAAGCTTTCTTT
-	TRBV18	TRBJ1-1	-	CASLGSLNTEAFF	TGTGCCAGCTTGGGCTCCCTGAACACTGAAGCTTTCTTT
-	TRBV6-5	TRBJ1-1	-	CASSYVVGVDAFF	TGTGCCAGCAGTTACGTGGTAGGAGTTGACGCTTTCTTT
-	TRBV2	TRBJ2-2	TRBD1	CASSLGQAANTGELFF	TGTGCCAGCAGCCTGGGACAGGCCGCGAACACCGGGGAGCTGTTTTTT
-	TRBV13	TRBJ2-2	TRBD1	CASSPGTGAPTGELFF	TGTGCCAGCAGCCCCGGGACAGGGGCGCCCACCGGGGAGCTGTTTTTT
-	TRBV10-3	TRBJ1-4	TRBD1	CAISAGPGGAEKLFF	TGTGCCATCAGTGCGGGTCCAGGGGGCGCAGAAAAACTGTTTTTT
-	TRBV7-3	TRBJ2-1	TRBD1	CASSFGTDNEQFF	TGTGCCAGCAGCTTCGGGACAGACAATGAGCAGTTCTTC
-	TRBV7-9	TRBJ1-6	-	CASSLTTGYNSPLHF	TGTGCCAGCAGCTTAACCACAGGGTACAATTCACCCCTCCACTTT
-	TRBV6-5	TRBJ1-5	-	CASQPQVYSNQPQHF	TGTGCCAGCCAACCACAAGTATATAGCAATCAGCCCCAGCATTTT
-	TRBV20-1	TRBJ1-2	-	CSAIFYGYTF	TGCAGTGCAATATTCTATGGCTACACCTTC
-	TRBV19	TRBJ1-5	-	CASSQAPHGGQPQHF	TGTGCCAGTAGTCAGGCCCCTCATGGAGGTCAGCCCCAGCATTTT
-	TRBV5-6	TRBJ2-1	-	CASSKITINEQFF	TGTGCCAGCAGCAAAATAACAATAAATGAGCAGTTCTTC
once	TRBV7-6	TRBJ2-1	-	CASSPSNEQFF	TGTGCCAGCAGCCCCAGCAATGAGCAGTTCTTC
-	TRBV9	TRBJ2-3	TRBD2	CASTLSGRIADTQYF	TGTGCCAGTACCCTAAGCGGGAGGATTGCAGATACGCAGTATTTT
-	TRBV6-5	TRBJ1-1	-	CATLSGQLGNTEAFF	TGTGCCACTCTGTCGGGACAACTTGGGAACACTGAAGCTTTCTTT
few	TRBV5-1	TRBJ2-5	TRBD2	CASSLEGSSGSETQYF	TGCGCCAGCAGCTTGGAAGGGTCTAGCGGGAGTGAGACCCAGTACTTC
-	TRBV18	TRBJ2-2	-	CASSLQGGGGELFF	TGTGCCAGCTCACTGCAGGGAGGTGGCGGGGAGCTGTTTTTT